This T cell receptor (beta chain) was recovered during a study of T cell changes during pregnancy in multiple sclerosis. TCRdb keeps only in-frame clones here, not all; method: immunoSEQ multiplex PCR. Of fewer than 65,000 clones in the sample, about 88% are singletons; the top ten hold over 3%. This CDR3 contains 15 residues. CDR1 MDHEN and CDR2 SYDVKM come from the germline V gene. Trimming cost V 3 bases and J 4 bases, with 15 bases left between them. The sample consisted of peripheral blood, taken in the first trimester of pregnancy. The source is a female donor in good health, enrolled as a control in a pregnancy study. The genes are TRBV28 and TRBJ1-1; the D gene is possibly TRBD1 (6 bases). The CDR3 sequence: CASSLLYRASTEAFF. The CDR3 DNA sequence: TGTGCCAGCAGTTTGCTCTACAGGGCGAGCACTGAAGCTTTCTTT.